This T cell receptor (beta chain) appears in the sequencing data of a study of blood T cell repertoires in COVID-19. For the study at large: COVID-19 samples, acute and convalescent, were from the United States, Italy and Spain. PBMCs, B-cell-depleted T cells, or T cells provided the cDNA or gDNA that made up the material.

The authors' processing: Reference gene primer amplification in the assay estimated nucleated cell counts. Sequencing was performed with immunoSEQ multiplex PCR; in TCRdb, only in-frame clones are kept and a portion is missing. V and J calls and clone size come straight from that table; D and trimming were deduced from the DNA. This sample carries roughly 90,000 clones, 90% of them seen once, and the ten largest clones take roughly 1.5%. The receptor was isolated from a human donor with active COVID-19. The donor label of this sample is uncertain. What was sequenced was peripheral blood.

CDR3 sequence: CASSWSGTVFYEQYF. CDR3 DNA sequence: TGTGCCAGCAGCTGGTCCGGGACAGTCTTCTACGAGCAGTACTTC. The gene calls are TRBV5-6 and TRBJ2-7, with 7 bases aligning to TRBD1. CDR3 length: 15 residues. After removal of 3 bases from V and 3 bases from J, the junction contained 9 bases not matched to a gene. Germline V CDR1 and CDR2: SGHDT, YYEEEE.